This TCR beta chain was identified during a study of cytomegalovirus exposure and HLA in healthy donors. Study in general: Later, an analysis reported that the 130 or so validation repertoires had used the same platform as the approximately 660 first-cohort repertoires. Study-level findings and limits: There were 150 to 200 TCR beta chains listed as cytomegalovirus-associated. Rarity marked most TCR sequences, yet some public TCRs occurred in many donors.

Sequenced by immunoSEQ multiplex PCR; TCRdb stores in-frame clones only, minus some. The repertoire has fewer than 200,000 clones, less than 90% of them found once; the top ten carry roughly 6%. With respect to this clone: Its target is unknown.

V lost 0 bases and J lost 3; bases outside the gene matches: 4. Looked up from germline, CDR1 is PRHDT and CDR2 is FYEKMQ (reference sequence). This CDR3 region has 15 residues. The sequencing sample was made of PBMCs. The TCR originated in a woman aged 25-40 years in good health and CMV-seronegative. V usage is TRBV13 and J usage is TRBJ2-7; 8 bases match TRBD1. DNA of the CDR3: TGTGCCAGCAGCTTAGGGGACAGGGTAATCTACGAGCAGTACTTC. Translation gives CASSLGDRVIYEQYF.